This T cell receptor (beta chain) was sequenced during a study of technical replicates of blood from a handful of donors. Sequenced by immunoSEQ multiplex PCR; TCRdb stores in-frame clones only, minus some. The table shows approximately 73,000 clones, with 93% occurring only once. The CDR3 is made up of 12 amino acids. Germline V CDR1 and CDR2: KGHSH, LQKENI. V lost 5 bases and J lost 9; bases outside the gene matches: 6. This clonotype originated in a human donor in good health. Specimen: T cells isolated from PBMCs. The chain uses TRBV18 and TRBJ1-1; 7 nucleotides align to TRBD1. The CDR3 here is CASSSNRGKAFF. The CDR3 bases are TGTGCCAGCTCAAGCAACAGGGGTAAAGCTTTCTTT. The full variable domain, with the rest looked up from reference TRBV18 and TRBJ1-1, is NAGVMQNPRHLVRRRGQEARLRCSPMKGHSHVYWYRQLPEEGLKFMVYLQKENIIDESGMPKERFSAEFPKEGPSILRIQQVVRGDSAAYFCASSSNRGKAFFGQGTRLTVV.